These T cell receptor beta chains were read from a single sample in a study of control samples from healthy donors and cancer patients. Sequenced by immunoSEQ multiplex PCR; TCRdb stores in-frame clones only, minus some. The table has around 80,000 clones, 90% to 95% seen once. Sequencing was done on a sample of blood. These receptors originate from a man in his fifties or sixties in good health. Both conserved end residues are part of each CDR3. Fields, in order: clone size, V gene, J gene, D gene, CDR3 protein. D genes are given only for firm matches. Rows give clone size only sometimes, using once, few, many, or a class for an expanded clone.

size: .
V: TRBV5-4
J: TRBJ2-5
D: .
CDR3: CASSLDAETQYF

size: .
V: TRBV27
J: TRBJ1-4
D: .
CDR3: CASREQGFEKLFF

size: .
V: TRBV10-3
J: TRBJ1-4
D: .
CDR3: CAISAGTNEKLFF

size: .
V: TRBV7-9
J: TRBJ1-5
D: .
CDR3: CASSPWGDAQPQHF

size: .
V: TRBV4-3
J: TRBJ2-7
D: .
CDR3: CASSRTIESEQYF

size: .
V: TRBV6-5
J: TRBJ2-2
D: TRBD1
CDR3: CASSQGAYTGELFF

size: .
V: TRBV4-1
J: TRBJ2-7
D: .
CDR3: CASSQSTASSYEQYF

size: .
V: TRBV29-1
J: TRBJ2-3
D: TRBD1
CDR3: CSVEKDRLYTDTQYF

size: .
V: TRBV6-1
J: TRBJ1-5
D: .
CDR3: CASSDNDREPQHF

size: .
V: TRBV3-1/TRBV3-2
J: TRBJ2-5
D: TRBD2
CDR3: CASSLLAGGQETQYF

size: .
V: TRBV25-1
J: TRBJ2-2
D: TRBD2
CDR3: CASSESRGWNTGELFF

size: .
V: TRBV12-3/TRBV12-4
J: TRBJ1-5
D: .
CDR3: CASSSDVNQPQHF

size: .
V: TRBV5-1
J: TRBJ1-1
D: TRBD1
CDR3: CASSPGQGSGEAFF

size: .
V: TRBV21-1
J: TRBJ1-1
D: .
CDR3: CASSSSREGGMVAFF

size: .
V: TRBV19
J: TRBJ1-4
D: .
CDR3: CASSLTPSNEKLFF

size: .
V: TRBV2
J: TRBJ1-1
D: .
CDR3: CASSEMLIGLTNTEAFF

size: .
V: TRBV6-5
J: TRBJ1-1
D: .
CDR3: CASSMGAVNTEAFF

size: .
V: TRBV14
J: TRBJ2-1
D: TRBD2
CDR3: CASSQTSGGNYNEQFF

size: .
V: TRBV19
J: TRBJ2-1
D: TRBD1
CDR3: CASSIMRQGLYNEQFF

size: .
V: TRBV7-2
J: TRBJ1-5
D: .
CDR3: CASSQTTVNQPQHF

size: few
V: TRBV2
J: TRBJ1-4
D: .
CDR3: CASSDSLLKLFF

size: .
V: TRBV25-1
J: TRBJ2-7
D: .
CDR3: CASSAGQVNRASYEQYF

size: few
V: TRBV3-1/TRBV3-2
J: TRBJ2-2
D: .
CDR3: CASSQGVLGLNTGELFF

size: few
V: TRBV27
J: TRBJ1-5
D: TRBD1
CDR3: CASSPRQGMEPQHF

size: .
V: TRBV27
J: TRBJ1-1
D: .
CDR3: CASNHKGNTEAFF

size: .
V: TRBV18
J: TRBJ1-3
D: TRBD1
CDR3: CASSPLRRTGDGPSGNTIYF

size: .
V: TRBV5-1
J: TRBJ1-1
D: .
CDR3: CASSTTALNTEAFF

size: .
V: TRBV10-2
J: TRBJ2-1
D: .
CDR3: CASMPANEQFF

size: .
V: TRBV27
J: TRBJ1-1
D: .
CDR3: CASSWGGSDTEAFF

size: .
V: TRBV4-3
J: TRBJ2-3
D: .
CDR3: CASRQGLVSTDTQYF

size: .
V: TRBV4-3
J: TRBJ1-6
D: .
CDR3: CASSQESGVGSPLHF

size: .
V: TRBV12-2
J: TRBJ1-2
D: .
CDR3: CASRSRGDAKYGYTF

size: .
V: TRBV27
J: TRBJ1-1
D: .
CDR3: CASRQGRRTEAFF

size: once
V: TRBV14
J: TRBJ2-5
D: TRBD2
CDR3: CASSQLAGIRYQETQYF

size: few
V: TRBV9
J: TRBJ2-5
D: .
CDR3: CASSPRDSLETQYF

size: .
V: TRBV19
J: TRBJ1-4
D: .
CDR3: CASAAWGRGNEKLFF

size: .
V: TRBV19
J: TRBJ1-6
D: .
CDR3: CASSSQINSPLHF

size: .
V: TRBV29-1
J: TRBJ1-6
D: .
CDR3: CSVGGPKESPLHF

size: .
V: TRBV27
J: TRBJ1-2
D: .
CDR3: CASSRVGTGYTF

size: .
V: TRBV20-1
J: TRBJ2-5
D: TRBD2
CDR3: CSAGGGETQYF

size: .
V: TRBV11-2
J: TRBJ2-3
D: TRBD2
CDR3: CASSLSSGGVRDTQYF

size: .
V: TRBV6-1
J: TRBJ1-2
D: TRBD1
CDR3: CASSEGTGYGYTF

size: .
V: TRBV5-6
J: TRBJ1-2
D: .
CDR3: CASSLEAYGYTF

size: few
V: TRBV27
J: TRBJ1-2
D: TRBD1
CDR3: CASSSSDRAYGYTF

size: once
V: TRBV7-2
J: TRBJ1-5
D: .
CDR3: CASSQKVGGSNQPQHF

size: .
V: TRBV11-2
J: TRBJ2-1
D: .
CDR3: CASSLDREGEQFF

size: .
V: TRBV10-2
J: TRBJ2-5
D: .
CDR3: CASSPEQETQYF

size: .
V: TRBV5-5
J: TRBJ2-1
D: TRBD1
CDR3: CASRRTGTYNEQFF

size: .
V: TRBV27
J: TRBJ2-1
D: .
CDR3: CASSDGTVSYNEQFF

size: once
V: TRBV24-1
J: TRBJ2-5
D: .
CDR3: CATSDGGRGLSETQYF

size: .
V: TRBV3-1/TRBV3-2
J: TRBJ2-2
D: .
CDR3: CASSRGVLQDTGELFF

size: .
V: TRBV10-2
J: TRBJ1-1
D: .
CDR3: CASSRTQGNTEAFF

size: .
V: TRBV5-4
J: TRBJ2-2
D: .
CDR3: CASSLEGGWTGELFF

size: .
V: TRBV3-1/TRBV3-2
J: TRBJ1-4
D: .
CDR3: CASSPTRMNEKLFF